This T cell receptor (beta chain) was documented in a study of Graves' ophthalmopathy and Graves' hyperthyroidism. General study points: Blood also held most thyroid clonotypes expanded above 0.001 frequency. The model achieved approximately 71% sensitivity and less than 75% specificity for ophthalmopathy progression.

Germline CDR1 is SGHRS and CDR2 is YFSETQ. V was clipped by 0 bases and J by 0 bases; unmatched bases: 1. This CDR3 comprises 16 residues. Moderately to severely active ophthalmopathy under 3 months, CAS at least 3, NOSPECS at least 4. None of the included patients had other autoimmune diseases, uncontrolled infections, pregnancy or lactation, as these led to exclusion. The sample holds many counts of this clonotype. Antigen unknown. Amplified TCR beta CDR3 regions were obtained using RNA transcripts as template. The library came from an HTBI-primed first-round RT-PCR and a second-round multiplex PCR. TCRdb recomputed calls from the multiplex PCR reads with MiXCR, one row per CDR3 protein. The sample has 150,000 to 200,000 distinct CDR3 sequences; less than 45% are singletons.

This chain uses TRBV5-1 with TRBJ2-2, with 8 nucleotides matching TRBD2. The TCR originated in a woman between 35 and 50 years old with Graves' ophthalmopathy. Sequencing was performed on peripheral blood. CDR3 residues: CASSLAGGPNTGELFF. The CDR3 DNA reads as TGCGCCAGCAGCTTGGCGGGGGGGCCGAACACCGGGGAGCTGTTTTTT.